This TCR beta chain was recovered during a study of blood T cell repertoires in COVID-19. For the study at large: From the United States, Italy and Spain came samples of acute and convalescent COVID-19.

TCRdb's copy holds only in-frame clones and misses some; the assay was immunoSEQ multiplex PCR. The sample has about 170,000 clones; more than 75% are singletons. Trimming cost V 3 bases and J 0 bases, with 13 bases left between them. Germline loops: CDR1 SGDLS, CDR2 YYNGEE. The CDR3 sequence is 16 residues long. Patients at the Seattle site were enrolled during active infection and followed longitudinally. In this sample, this clone turned up once. The origin of this receptor is a man aged 55-75 years with COVID-19, enrolled during active disease. Sequenced material: peripheral blood. This chain joins TRBV9 and TRBJ1-3; D uncertain. The CDR3 nucleotides read TGTGCCAGCAGCGGCGAGGGAGGCTTCTCTGGAAACACCATATATTTT. Protein sequence: CASSGEGGFSGNTIYF.